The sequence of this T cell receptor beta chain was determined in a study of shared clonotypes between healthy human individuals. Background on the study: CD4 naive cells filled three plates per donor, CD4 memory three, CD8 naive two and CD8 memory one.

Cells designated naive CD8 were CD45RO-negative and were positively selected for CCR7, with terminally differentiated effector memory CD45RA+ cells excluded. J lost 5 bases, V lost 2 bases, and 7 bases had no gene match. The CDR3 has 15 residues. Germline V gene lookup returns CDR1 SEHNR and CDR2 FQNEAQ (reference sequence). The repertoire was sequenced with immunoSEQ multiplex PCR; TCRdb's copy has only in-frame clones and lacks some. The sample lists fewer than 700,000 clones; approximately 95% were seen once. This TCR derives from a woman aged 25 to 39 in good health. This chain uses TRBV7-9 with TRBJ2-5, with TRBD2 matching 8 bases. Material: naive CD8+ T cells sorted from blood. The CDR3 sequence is CASSLPGGPGETQYF. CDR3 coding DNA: TGTGCCAGCAGCTTACCGGGAGGGCCCGGGGAGACCCAGTACTTC.